This is a list of T cell receptor beta chains from one sample in a study of blood T cell repertoires in COVID-19. Only in-frame clones appear in the TCRdb table, and some are missing; sequencing was by immunoSEQ multiplex PCR. The data hold 150,000 to 200,000 clones, with roughly 90% observed a single time. The specimen sequenced was peripheral blood. These receptors were obtained from a man in his fifties or sixties with active or convalescent COVID-19. CDR3s include the opening cysteine and the closing phenylalanine or tryptophan. The order of the fields is D gene, clone size, V gene, J gene, CDR3 DNA, CDR3 protein. D genes are given only for firm matches. The size of a clone is reported for some rows only, either as once, few or many, or as a class for expanded clones.

TRBD1	.	TRBV7-2	TRBJ1-2	TGTGCCAGCAGCGTTAACAGGGGGTATGGCTACACCTTC	CASSVNRGYGYTF
TRBD2	.	TRBV11-3	TRBJ2-3	TGTGCCAGCAGTAAAGCGGGAGCGAGCACAGATACGCAGTATTTT	CASSKAGASTDTQYF
.	.	TRBV10-2	TRBJ1-2	TGCGCCAGCACCTCGGCGGTATGGGTGGATGGCTACACCTTC	CASTSAVWVDGYTF
.	.	TRBV27	TRBJ1-6	TGTGCCAGCGCGACCACAGGGAATAATTCACCCCTCCACTTT	CASATTGNNSPLHF
.	.	TRBV5-1	TRBJ2-1	TGCGCCAGCAGCTTGGCTGGACCACAGGGAAATGAGCAGTTCTTC	CASSLAGPQGNEQFF
.	.	TRBV2	TRBJ1-4	TGTGCCAGCTGCTTGGGCAGTTATAATGAAAAACTGTTTTTT	CASCLGSYNEKLFF
TRBD2	.	TRBV7-9	TRBJ2-4	TGTGCCAGCAGCCCCCTGACTAGCGGTTCCACACTAGCCAAAAACATTCAGTACTTC	CASSPLTSGSTLAKNIQYF
.	.	TRBV7-8	TRBJ1-3	TGTGCCAGCAGCTCCCCCTCTAGCGCGTGGAACACCATATATTTT	CASSSPSSAWNTIYF
.	.	TRBV4-2	TRBJ2-7	TGTGCCAGCAGCCAAGAATTACGGCCCGAGGACGAGCAGTACTTC	CASSQELRPEDEQYF
.	once	TRBV18	TRBJ1-1	TGTGCCAGCGTCCCTCCTTTGGGGAGACAGGCGAACACTGAAGCTTTCTTT	CASVPPLGRQANTEAFF
TRBD2	.	TRBV5-5	TRBJ2-2	TGTGCCAGCAGCCCCCGGGTGGGCGGGGGGCCAGTATCCGGGGAGCTGTTTTTT	CASSPRVGGGPVSGELFF
.	.	TRBV24-1	TRBJ1-1	TGTGCCACCAGTGACAGGTTGAACACTGAAGCTTTCTTT	CATSDRLNTEAFF
TRBD1	.	TRBV27	TRBJ2-7	TGTGCCAGCATGGGGGCAGGGGGCAAGAACGAGCAGTACTTC	CASMGAGGKNEQYF
TRBD2	.	TRBV9	TRBJ2-1	TGTGCCAGCAGCGTAGAGGGGCGGGAGTTTTATGAGCAGTTCTTC	CASSVEGREFYEQFF
TRBD2	.	TRBV19	TRBJ2-1	TGTGCCAGTAGTTATGGACTAGCGGGAGGAAGTAGGAATGAGCAGTTCTTC	CASSYGLAGGSRNEQFF
TRBD1	.	TRBV29-1	TRBJ2-1	TGCAGCGTTGAGACAGGGTCTTGGCAGTTCTTC	CSVETGSWQFF
TRBD1	.	TRBV27	TRBJ1-2	TGTGCCAGCAGAATCGCTCGGGACAGGTCCTATGGCTACACCTTC	CASRIARDRSYGYTF
.	.	TRBV25-1	TRBJ1-1	TGTGCCAGCAGTGGGGCTGAGATAATGAACACTGAAGCTTTCTTT	CASSGAEIMNTEAFF
.	.	TRBV10-1	TRBJ2-1	TGCGCCAGCCGGTTGGGGCAAGGGGGTAACAATGAGCAGTTCTTC	CASRLGQGGNNEQFF
.	.	TRBV3-1/TRBV3-2	TRBJ1-5	TGTGCCAGCAGCCACGGACACGATGGCAATCAGCCCCAGCATTTT	CASSHGHDGNQPQHF
TRBD1	.	TRBV4-2	TRBJ1-2	TGTGCCAGCAGCCAAGTAGGATGGCAGGGACAGAGGAACTATGGCTACACCTTC	CASSQVGWQGQRNYGYTF
.	.	TRBV7-2	TRBJ2-1	TGTGCCAGCAGCAAACAGGGTGGGCCCACTCCAAGCTCCTACAATGAGCAGTTCTTC	CASSKQGGPTPSSYNEQFF
TRBD1	.	TRBV15	TRBJ1-3	TGTGCCACCAGCAAAGAAACAGGGGCTCGGGGAGGAAACACCATATATTTT	CATSKETGARGGNTIYF
.	.	TRBV2	TRBJ2-1	TGTGCCAGCAGTGAAGCGGGGGGTTACAATGAGCAGTTCTTC	CASSEAGGYNEQFF
.	.	TRBV24-1	TRBJ1-2	TGTGCCACCAGTGATGTAAGGGAGGGCTACACCTTC	CATSDVREGYTF
TRBD1	.	TRBV7-9	TRBJ1-2	TGTGCCAGCAGCCCGCCATGGGGACAGAAATATGGCTACACCTTC	CASSPPWGQKYGYTF
TRBD1	.	TRBV28	TRBJ1-3	TGTGCCAGCAGTGGGGACAGGGGCTCTGGAAACACCATATATTTT	CASSGDRGSGNTIYF
TRBD2	once	TRBV2	TRBJ2-3	TGTGCCAGCATTTGGGAGTTGACTAGCGGGAGTGCGGCAGATACGCAGTATTTT	CASIWELTSGSAADTQYF
TRBD2	.	TRBV10-3	TRBJ2-1	TGTGCCATCCAGAGCGGGAGCTCCTACAATGAGCAGTTCTTC	CAIQSGSSYNEQFF
.	.	TRBV28	TRBJ1-5	TGTGCCAGCAGTTTTGTACACCGCAATCAGCCCCAGCATTTT	CASSFVHRNQPQHF
TRBD1	.	TRBV19	TRBJ1-1	TGTGCCAGTAGTATAGTCCAGGGGGCGGGCACTGAAGCTTTCTTT	CASSIVQGAGTEAFF
.	.	TRBV19	TRBJ1-2	TGTGCCAGTAGAGTTGGTGCTAGCCGACTAAACTATGGCTACACCTTC	CASRVGASRLNYGYTF
.	.	TRBV12-3/TRBV12-4	TRBJ1-5	TGTGCCAGCAGTCAGGTGGGGGGTCAGCCCCAGCATTTT	CASSQVGGQPQHF
.	.	TRBV12-5	TRBJ2-1	TGTGCCAGTGGTTTGGTACAGTTGCAGGAGCAGTTCTTC	CASGLVQLQEQFF
.	.	TRBV12-3/TRBV12-4	TRBJ1-2	TGTGCCAGCAGTTTCAGGGGCGCGGGCGGCTACACCTTC	CASSFRGAGGYTF
.	.	TRBV4-1	TRBJ1-3	TGCGCCAGCAACCTATACCCTAGCGGCGACTTCTCTGGAAACACCATATATTTT	CASNLYPSGDFSGNTIYF